This record covers a single T cell receptor beta chain. Its target is not known. Data came from immunoSEQ multiplex PCR; TCRdb stores just in-frame clones and leaves some out. Here the sample spans fewer than 150,000 clones, around 92% being singletons. These data belong to a study of T cell responses to AZD1222 COVID-19 vaccine. Study findings and constraints: Clonal diversity was possibly underestimated; the donors were predominantly white British and more often female. Reportedly, close to half of spike-specific TCRs are directed against unmutated variant regions. Regions 160-218 and 743-854 dominated among vaccine-associated CD4 TCRs spanning spike. Of the AZD1222 recipients, only five to seven were seropositive at baseline.

Per germline, CDR1 KGHDR and CDR2 SFDVKD. V trimming: 3 bases; J trimming: 4 bases; junction bases outside the gene matches: 2. The CDR3 sequence is 15 residues long. V gene TRBV24-1 combines with J gene TRBJ2-2; 9 nucleotides match TRBD1. The starting material was peripheral blood, obtained 28 days after the second AZD1222 dose. The receptor's source is an adult who received the AZD1222 COVID-19 vaccine. The CDR3 sequence: CATSDPGQGTGELFF. The DNA of the CDR3 is TGTGCCACCAGTGATCCGGGACAGGGCACCGGGGAGCTGTTTTTT.